This T cell receptor beta chain was profiled in a study of CD8 T cells in Susac syndrome. Study results and limitations: The TCR sequencing and HLA analysis in the study involved a relatively small number of individuals, as the study acknowledged.

Random hexamers primed reverse transcription of about 0.5 to 1 ug RNA. The CDR3 of TCR beta was amplified by immunoSEQ multiplex PCR across 54 Vbeta and 13 Jbeta. TCRdb reanalysed the immunoSEQ multiplex PCR reads using MiXCR and keeps one entry per CDR3 protein. The table records about 200,000 distinct CDR3 sequences, 93% of them present only once. The CDR3 is 14 residues long. Trimming cost V 3 bases and J 7 bases; bases outside gene matches: 7. Germline CDR1 is SGHTA and CDR2 is FQGNSA. In this sample, this clonotype turned up a few times. Its antigen remains unidentified. Sequencing targeted TCR beta in T cells from blood (CD8+ and CD4+). Controls were healthy donors chosen to match patients in age and sex.

Sequenced material: CD4+ T cells from PBMCs. The chain is built from TRBV7-2 and TRBJ2-7; 9 bases line up with TRBD2. The clonotype comes from a human donor in good health. CDR3 DNA: TGTGCCAGCAGCTTTAGTAGCGGGGGTAGTGAGCAGTACGTC. Protein: CASSFSSGGSEQYV.